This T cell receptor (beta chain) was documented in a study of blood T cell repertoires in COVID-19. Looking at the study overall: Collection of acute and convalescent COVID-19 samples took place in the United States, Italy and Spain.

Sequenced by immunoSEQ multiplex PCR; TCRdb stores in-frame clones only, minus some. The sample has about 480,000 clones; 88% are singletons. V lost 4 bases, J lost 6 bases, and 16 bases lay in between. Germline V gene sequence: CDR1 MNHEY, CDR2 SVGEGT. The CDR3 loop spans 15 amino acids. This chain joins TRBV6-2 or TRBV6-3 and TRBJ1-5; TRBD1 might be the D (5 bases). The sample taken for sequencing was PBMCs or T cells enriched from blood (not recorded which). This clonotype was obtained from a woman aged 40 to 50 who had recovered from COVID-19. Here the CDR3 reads CASSSHRGGVQPQHF. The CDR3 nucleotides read TGTGCCAGCAGTTCGCATCGGGGGGGGGTTCAGCCCCAGCATTTT.